These 18 T cell receptor beta chains were sequenced from one sample in a study of T-cell reconstitution after alpha-beta-depleted transplantation in children. Unique molecular identifiers featured in how the TCRbeta library was prepared. TCRdb called the PCR reads again in MiXCR, with one record for every CDR3 protein. Seen here are 550,000 to 800,000 distinct CDR3 sequences, around 13% observed once, and the top ten hold 0.75% to 0.85%. The material was PBMCs, obtained before TCRalphabeta/CD19-depleted stem cell transplant. Receptors originate from a girl aged 2-10 years with congenital amegakaryocytic thrombocytopenia, due to receive a stem cell transplant.

This clonotype was seen ten or more times. The rearrangement uses TRBV5-1 and TRBJ2-7; TRBD2 matches 11 bases. In germline, CDR1 is SGHRS, CDR2 YFSETQ. With V trimmed by 4 bases and J by 5 bases, 5 bases remained unmatched. The CDR3 length is 14 residues. The CDR3 coding sequence is TGCGCCAGCAGCCTTCTAGCGGGAGGCGACGAGCAGTACTTC. Translating gives CASSLLAGGDEQYF.

Ten or more counts support this clonotype. The chain is built from TRBV20-1 and TRBJ1-1, with 7 positions matching TRBD1. V lost 5 bases to trimming and J lost 3 bases; unmatched junction nucleotides: 6. CDR1 and CDR2 (germline): DFQATT, SNEGSKA (reference sequence). CDR3 length: 13 amino acids. CDR3 loop: CSASEGAYTEAFF. The CDR3 nucleotides read TGCAGTGCTTCCGAGGGGGCGTACACTGAAGCTTTCTTT.

Comments on this clonotype: A much more abundant neighbour one base away suggests this may be a read error. This rearrangement joins TRBV12-3 or TRBV12-4 to TRBJ1-2; maybe TRBD1 (6 bases). The CDR3 is 13 residues long. The V and J ends lost 6 bases and 12 bases respectively, with 20 bases between them. CDR3 in amino acids: CASSLRQGRGDTF. For the CDR3, the DNA is TGTGCCAGCAGCCTACGTCAGGGGAGAGGCGACACCTTC.

In its sample, this clonotype was seen many times. The chain combines TRBV20-1 with TRBJ2-2, with 8 bases fitting TRBD2. This CDR3 has 17 amino acids. The germline V gene encodes CDR1 DFQATT and CDR2 SNEGSKA (reference sequence). The junction had 11 bases not matched to a gene; V was cut back by 0 bases and J by 5 bases. CDR3 in amino acids: CSARDLGAGVRTGELFF. CDR3 DNA: TGCAGTGCTAGAGATTTAGGAGCGGGAGTGCGAACCGGGGAGCTGTTTTTT.

This clonotype was found many times. This rearrangement joins TRBV20-1 to TRBJ2-3; 9 bases fit TRBD2. The CDR3 spans 15 residues. The V segment lost 0 bases and the J segment 6 bases; nucleotides outside the gene matches: 7. Germline lookup yields CDR1 DFQATT and CDR2 SNEGSKA (reference sequence). In DNA, the CDR3 is TGCAGTGCTAGAGATGCACTAAGCGGGAGGGATACGCAGTATTTT. Protein sequence: CSARDALSGRDTQYF.

This clonotype was detected ten times or more. V is TRBV21-1 and J is TRBJ2-2; TRBD2, the table's D call, lacks a check against the DNA. TRBV21-1 is a pseudogene segment. This CDR3 has 15 residues. CDR3 nucleotide sequence: TGTGCCAGCAGCAAAGAGGGCTTGAACACCGGGGAGCTGTTTTTT. The encoded protein is CASSKEGLNTGELFF.

The CDR3 is CASSRLGGDEKLFF. The CDR3 nucleotides read TGTGCCAGCAGCCGCCTTGGGGGGGATGAAAAACTGTTTTTT. V and J are TRBV12-3 or TRBV12-4 and TRBJ1-4; the D gene is possibly TRBD1 (5 bases). This CDR3 region has 14 residues. V lost 6 bases and J lost 6, with 14 bases in between.

A few counts support this clonotype. This chain connects TRBV7-6 to TRBJ1-6; D call uncertain. The CDR3 runs to 14 residues. Trimming took off 1 base at V and 4 bases at J, with 5 bases between the two ends. CDR1 and CDR2 (germline): SGHVS, FNYEAQ. The CDR3 loop reads CASSLVQYNSPLHF. CDR3 sequence (DNA): TGTGCCAGCAGCTTAGTGCAGTATAATTCACCCCTCCACTTT.

This clonotype was detected ten times or more. CDR3: CASSPGSTGGNTIYF. CDR3 in DNA: TGTGCCAGCAGTCCGGGGTCGACAGGTGGAAACACCATATATTTT. This chain links TRBV12-3 or TRBV12-4 with TRBJ1-3; TRBD1 is a possible D gene (6 bases). The CDR3 is made up of 15 amino acids. V dropped 5 bases and J dropped 3 bases, with 14 bases sitting between them.

The sample holds many counts of this clonotype. The J gene is TRBJ1-3, the V gene TRBV7-9; the D is unclear. V lost 5 bases to trimming and J lost 2 bases, with 4 bases between them. This CDR3 region has 12 residues. The germline gives CDR1 SEHNR, CDR2 FQNEAQ (reference sequence). The CDR3 DNA follows: TGTGCCAGCAGCCCCACTGGAAACACCATATATTTT. Translating it yields CASSPTGNTIYF.

This clonotype was detected many times. This chain uses TRBV12-3 or TRBV12-4 with TRBJ2-1; 11 bases are a match to TRBD2. The CDR3 is made up of 16 amino acids. The V segment lost 6 bases and the J segment 5 bases; nucleotides outside the gene matches: 9. DNA of the CDR3: TGTGCCAGCAGGGTACTAGCGGGAGAGCTAAACAATGAGCAGTTCTTC. Translating it yields CASRVLAGELNNEQFF.

The gene calls are TRBV10-3 and TRBJ2-2; no reliable D call. V gave up 3 bases and J gave up 5 bases, with 7 bases separating them. The length of the CDR3 is 13 residues. The germline CDR1 and CDR2 sequences are ENHRY and SYGVKD. The CDR3 here is CAISEEVTGELFF. CDR3 bases: TGTGCCATCAGTGAAGAAGTAACCGGGGAGCTGTTTTTT.

The rearrangement uses TRBV18 and TRBJ2-1; TRBD2 matches 7 bases. Germline lookup yields CDR1 KGHSH and CDR2 LQKENI. Trimming took 3 bases from V and 1 from J; bases not matched to a gene: 6. The CDR3 has 16 amino acids. The CDR3 loop reads CASSPWEGASYNEQFF. CDR3 nucleotides: TGTGCCAGCTCACCCTGGGAGGGTGCGTCCTACAATGAGCAGTTCTTC.

The sample holds many counts of this clonotype. The V gene is TRBV29-1, the J gene TRBJ1-2; 7 bases line up with TRBD1. V gave up 0 bases and J gave up 0 bases; unmatched junction bases: 7. CDR1 SQVTM and CDR2 ANQGSEA come from the germline V gene. CDR3 size: 16 residues. The CDR3 DNA follows: TGCAGCGTTGAAGATCTCGCCGGGACAGCTAACTATGGCTACACCTTC. Its translation: CSVEDLAGTANYGYTF.

This clonotype was recorded at least ten times. V usage is TRBV6-5 and J usage is TRBJ1-1; the D is unclear. Deletions cut 7 bases from V and 1 base from J, with 7 bases between. The CDR3 covers 12 residues. The germline CDR1 and CDR2 sequences are MNHEY and SVGAGI. Here the CDR3 reads CASNPGNTEAFF. The CDR3 nucleotides are TGTGCCAGCAATCCCGGGAACACTGAAGCTTTCTTT.

The V and J genes are TRBV3-1 and TRBJ2-1, with D maybe TRBD2 (5 bases). The CDR3 length is 15 residues. The V end lost 4 bases, the J end lost 5 bases, and 15 bases lay between the germline ends. Looked up from germline, CDR1 is LGHDT and CDR2 is YNNKEL (reference sequence). The CDR3 reads CASSPPQRHNNEQFF. In DNA form, the CDR3 reads TGTGCCAGCAGCCCCCCCCAGCGGCATAACAATGAGCAGTTCTTC.

This clonotype was observed a handful of times. V usage is TRBV11-2 and J usage is TRBJ2-7; TRBD2 might be the D (6 bases). The V end was cut by 3 bases, the J end by 3 bases, with 12 bases between. The CDR3 totals 14 residues. CDR1 SGHAT and CDR2 FQNNGV come from the germline V gene. CDR3 nucleotide sequence: TGTGCCAGCAGCTTTGGGGGGACCCACTACGAGCAGTACTTC. Encoded protein: CASSFGGTHYEQYF.

For the CDR3, the DNA is TGCGCCAGCAGCCAAAGGGAGGGGATTTCCTACGAGCAGTACTTC. Its translation: CASSQREGISYEQYF. The chain combines TRBV4-1 with TRBJ2-7, with 7 bases that match TRBD2. CDR3 size: 15 residues. V lost 2 bases to trimming and J lost 1 base; unmatched junction nucleotides: 5. CDR1 is MGHRA and CDR2 is YSYEKL in the germline V gene.